This T cell receptor beta chain was documented in a study of beta chain features in type 1 diabetes. Turning to the study itself: Some 99 million sorted cells were examined across all samples.

In regard to this clone: Its antigen remains unknown.

cDNA synthesis used the whole RNA isolate, giving expressed TCRB sequences. Here immunoSEQ multiplex PCR was the method, and the copy in TCRdb shows in-frame clones only, minus some. The table has approximately 250,000 clones, about 10% seen once. Overall study findings and caveats: Sequencing the cDNA could make cells with high TCR expression show up more than they should. Whether TCRB rearrangement is influenced by HLA type went unresolved here.

Averaging about 120 mL, one heparinised blood draw was given by each donor. The V gene's germline CDR1 is MNHEY and CDR2 SVGAGI. Trimming took 8 bases from V and 2 from J; bases not matched to a gene: 8. CDR3 length: 14 residues. The chain has TRBV6-5 and TRBJ2-7; the match to TRBD1 covers 8 bases. This receptor was identified in a woman under 30 in good health. The sequenced material came from naive CD4+ T cells from blood. The CDR3 sequence: CASCRDRRTYEQYF. DNA for the CDR3: TGTGCCAGCTGTAGGGACAGGCGGACCTACGAGCAGTACTTC.